Listed here are 2 T cell receptor beta chains from one sample, sequenced in a study of T cell repertoires in cytomegalovirus infection. TCRdb reprocessed the reads with MiXCR, giving one entry per CDR3 protein. The table shows about 740,000 distinct CDR3 sequences, with about 40% occurring only once. Sequencing used PBMCs. The receptors shown here come from a human donor in good health (CMV status not recorded). Some clones in this sample may be carry-over from other donors' samples.

This clonotype was seen a handful of times. The rearrangement joins TRBV7-8 to TRBJ1-3; no firm D call. The ends were cut back, 2 bases at V and 0 bases at J, with 11 bases in the middle. CDR3 size: 16 residues. CDR1 is SGHVS and CDR2 is FQNEAQ in the germline V gene. For the CDR3, the DNA is TGTGCCAGCAGCTTAAGGACGGTGAGCTCTGGAAACACCATATATTTT. Protein: CASSLRTVSSGNTIYF.

The V gene is TRBV25-1, the J gene TRBJ2-5; either TRBD1 or TRBD2 may fit D (6 bases each). This CDR3 is built from 14 residues. V dropped 6 bases and J dropped 5 bases, with 16 bases sitting between them. Germline V gene sequence: CDR1 MGHDK, CDR2 SYGVNS. In nucleotides, the CDR3 is TGTGCCAGCAGCAGGTGGGGGGCCCGGGAGACCCAGTACTTC. It specifies CASSRWGARETQYF. The full variable domain, completed using reference TRBV25-1 and TRBJ2-5, is EADIYQTPRYLVIGTGKKITLECSQTMGHDKMYWYQQDPGMELHLIHYSYGVNSTEKGDLSSESTVSRIRTEHFPLTLESARPSHTSQYLCASSRWGARETQYFGPGTRLLVL.